These 27 T cell receptor beta chains came from one sample sequenced in a study of Graves' ophthalmopathy and Graves' hyperthyroidism. The authors amplified TCR beta CDR3 regions from RNA transcripts. First-round RT-PCR employed HTBI primers, with a second-round multiplex PCR after it. TCRdb reprocessed the multiplex PCR reads with MiXCR, giving one entry per CDR3 protein. The sample has about 550,000 distinct CDR3 sequences; 35% to 40% are singletons. Sequencing was done on a sample of peripheral blood or thyroid tissue (not recorded which). Every receptor here comes from an adult man with Graves' hyperthyroidism.

The J gene is TRBJ1-5, the V gene TRBV7-8; D gene ambiguous. The CDR3 covers 12 residues. Trimming took off 5 bases at V and 10 bases at J, with 12 bases between the two ends. Germline V gives CDR1 SGHVS, CDR2 FQNEAQ. The CDR3 DNA reads as TGTGCCAGCAGCCAAGGAAGGTCTCCCCAGCATTTT. It encodes CASSQGRSPQHF. Looking up the rest from reference TRBV7-8 and TRBJ1-5 gives the full variable domain: GAGVSQSPRYKVAKRGQDVALRCDPISGHVSLFWYQQALGQGPEFLTYFQNEAQLDKSGLPSDRFFAERPEGSVSTLKIQRTQQEDSAVYLCASSQGRSPQHFGDGTRLSIL.

The chain has TRBV7-2 and TRBJ2-2; D is undetermined. The CDR3 sequence is 14 residues long. Trimming removed 5 bases from V and 8 bases from J, with 15 bases in between. CDR1 is SGHTA, CDR2 FQGNSA, per germline. CDR3 nucleotide sequence: TGTGCCAGCAGCCAGATCGACGCAACAGGGGAGCTGTTTTTT. This gives the protein CASSQIDATGELFF.

This clonotype was recorded at least ten times. The chain has TRBV9 and TRBJ1-5; D uncertain. The ends were cut back, 0 bases at V and 7 bases at J, with 8 bases in the middle. CDR3 length equals 13 residues. Germline V CDR1 and CDR2: SGDLS, YYNGEE. CDR3 sequence: CASSVGVEQPQHF. The DNA of the CDR3 is TGTGCCAGCAGCGTAGGGGTAGAACAGCCCCAGCATTTT.

In regard to this clonotype: A much larger clone differs from this one at a single base, so this may be a read error. V and J are TRBV19 and TRBJ1-5; D unclear. This CDR3 has 13 amino acids. The germline V gene encodes CDR1 LNHDA and CDR2 SQIVND (reference sequence). Trimming pared 3 bases from V and 4 bases from J, leaving 7 bases between. CDR3 sequence reads: CASSIDGNQPQHF. DNA for the CDR3: TGTGCCAGTAGTATTGACGGGAATCAGCCCCAGCATTTT.

This clonotype was seen many times. The chain joins TRBV29-1 to TRBJ2-7; 7 nucleotides match TRBD1. V dropped 4 bases and J dropped 4; count of bases not matched to a gene: 4. CDR3 length: 12 residues. The germline CDR1 and CDR2 sequences are SQVTM and ANQGSEA. The CDR3 nucleotides are TGCAGCGTTGTAGGGACAGTTTACGAGCAGTACTTC. It codes for CSVVGTVYEQYF.

The chain has TRBV12-3 or TRBV12-4 and TRBJ2-5; D gene unclear. This CDR3 is built from 14 residues. Trimming cost V 6 bases and J 4 bases, with 15 bases left between them. CDR3 protein: CASSLFGPGETQYF. The CDR3 DNA is TGTGCCAGCAGCCTCTTCGGGCCCGGAGAGACCCAGTACTTC.

V and J are TRBV7-9 and TRBJ1-2; tentative D call: TRBD1 (5 bases). V dropped 4 bases and J dropped 2 bases, with 26 bases sitting between them. The V gene's germline CDR1 is SEHNR and CDR2 FQNEAQ (reference sequence). There are 19 residues in the CDR3. The CDR3 DNA follows: TGTGCCAGCAGCTCCCGGGAGGTAACTTCGGACAACAGAAACTATGGCTACACCTTC. Translation: CASSSREVTSDNRNYGYTF.

The chain employs TRBV2 and TRBJ2-5; D uncertain. The CDR3 consists of 11 residues. Germline CDR1 and CDR2: SNHLY and FYNNEI. V lost 7 bases and J 4 bases, leaving 7 bases between the germline ends. The CDR3 loop is CASMSLETQYF. Here the CDR3 DNA reads TGTGCCAGCATGAGCCTAGAGACCCAGTACTTC.

V is TRBV20-1 and J is TRBJ2-7; 12 bases line up with TRBD2. Matching the DNA end better, TRBJ2-1 makes the J call doubtful. The CDR3 totals 14 residues. CDR1 and CDR2 from the germline V gene are DFQATT and SNEGSKA (reference sequence). Here the CDR3 reads CSSERLAGVGEQFF. CDR3 nucleotide sequence: TGCAGTTCGGAAAGACTAGCGGGAGTCGGGGAGCAGTTCTTC.

V and J are TRBV12-3 or TRBV12-4 and TRBJ2-7; D remains ambiguous. There are 14 residues in the CDR3. V was pared by 1 base and J by 3 bases, with 10 bases between. The CDR3 DNA reads as TGTGCCAGCAGTTTAGTCGACCCTTACTACGAGCAGTACTTC. Amino acid sequence: CASSLVDPYYEQYF.

In this sample, this clonotype turned up once. Being one base from a much bigger clone, this may be a read error. This chain links TRBV7-9 with TRBJ2-7, with D hard to call. V lost 3 bases and J 7 bases, leaving 7 bases between the germline ends. CDR1 and CDR2 (germline): SEHNR, FQNEAQ (reference sequence). CDR3 size: 11 residues. The CDR3 here is CASSLSEEQYF. The CDR3 DNA sequence: TGTGCCAGCAGCTTGAGCGAGGAGCAGTACTTC.

The genes are TRBV29-1 and TRBJ1-1; the match to TRBD1 covers 9 bases. Germline loops: CDR1 SQVTM, CDR2 ANQGSEA. Trimming at V came to 5 bases and at J to 3 bases, leaving 1 base not matched to a gene. The CDR3 runs 12 residues. CDR3 nucleotides: TGCAGCGTTAGACAGGGGGACACTGAAGCTTTCTTT. This translates into CSVRQGDTEAFF.

The chain couples TRBV12-3 or TRBV12-4 to TRBJ1-5, with 12 bases identical to TRBD1. Germline trimming cut 4 bases from V and 2 bases from J; bases unmatched to any gene: 3. The CDR3 spans 16 residues. CDR3 DNA sequence: TGTGCCAGCAGTTGGGGACAGGGGGCTGGCAATCAGCCCCAGCATTTT. This gives the protein CASSWGQGAGNQPQHF.

The chain has TRBV6-1 and TRBJ2-7, with 9 nucleotides matching TRBD1. The CDR3 is 14 residues long. The germline gives CDR1 MNHNS, CDR2 SASEGT. Unmatched junction bases numbered 7, after V lost 6 bases and J lost 4 bases. The CDR3 here is CASSAGQGLYEQYF. CDR3 in DNA: TGTGCCAGCAGCGCGGGACAGGGCCTTTACGAGCAGTACTTC.

This clonotype was counted many times. The rearrangement uses TRBV19 and TRBJ2-7; D ambiguous. V was shortened by 5 bases and J by 2 bases, with 10 bases between the two germline ends. The CDR3 runs 13 residues. The germline CDR1 and CDR2 sequences are LNHDA and SQIVND (reference sequence). CDR3 sequence reads: CASSPPGPYEQYF. CDR3 bases: TGTGCCAGTAGTCCCCCCGGGCCCTACGAGCAGTACTTC.

This clonotype was seen repeatedly, ten times or more. The chain employs TRBV29-1 and TRBJ2-7; 7 nucleotides align to TRBD1. Germline loops: CDR1 SQVTM, CDR2 ANQGSEA. V shed 4 bases and J 2 bases; nucleotides not matched to a gene: 5. This CDR3 has 13 amino acids. Written as DNA, the CDR3 is TGCAGCGTTGCGGGACAGTTTACCTACGAGCAGTACTTC. This translates into CSVAGQFTYEQYF.

The chain recombines TRBV7-2 with TRBJ1-2; D may be TRBD1 (5 bases). The V gene lost 5 bases and the J gene lost 6 bases, with 19 bases spanning the gap. This CDR3 is built from 15 residues. Germline assignment: CDR1 SGHTA and CDR2 FQGNSA. CDR3 sequence (DNA): TGTGCCAGCAGCCCTGGACTAGCGGGGGAGGATGGCTACACCTTC. Its protein is CASSPGLAGEDGYTF.

Many counts were recorded for this clonotype. This chain connects TRBV27 to TRBJ2-7; D might be TRBD1 (6 bases). There are 14 residues in the CDR3. Germline CDR1 and CDR2: MNHEY and SMNVEV (reference sequence). Trimming cost V 5 bases and J 0 bases, with 11 bases left between them. CDR3 bases: TGTGCCAGCAGTCCTCGGGACACCTCCTACGAGCAGTACTTC. It is translated as CASSPRDTSYEQYF.

The CDR3 here is CASSPGSYNEQFF. Written as DNA, the CDR3 is TGTGCCAGCAGCCCGGGATCCTACAATGAGCAGTTCTTC. This sequence joins TRBV7-3 and TRBJ2-7; D is possibly TRBD2 (5 bases). With the DNA end fitting TRBJ2-1 better, the J assignment may be wrong. The length of the CDR3 is 13 residues. CDR1 is SGHTA and CDR2 is FQGTGA in the germline V gene.

In the case of this clonotype: The CDR3 end shows no conserved phenylalanine or tryptophan, and so a read error is likely. The DNA is left out, because the CDR3 cannot be placed on it with certainty; the CDR3 is given as TCRdb lists it. The genes are TRBV29-1 and TRBJ1-2; whether TRBD1, the table's D call, matches the DNA was not checked. Including both end residues, the CDR3 is 19 amino acids long. Germline assignment: CDR1 SQVTM and CDR2 ANQGSEA. CDR3 sequence reads: CSVERGRIQGATLTMATQS.

The rearrangement uses TRBV5-1 and TRBJ1-1, with TRBD1 matching over 8 bases. CDR3 length: 14 residues. The germline V gene has CDR1 SGHRS and CDR2 YFSETQ. The junction had 10 bases not matched to a gene; V was cut back by 4 bases and J by 8 bases. The CDR3 loop is CASSLTTGTGEAFF. In DNA form, the CDR3 reads TGCGCCAGCAGCCTGACAACCGGGACAGGAGAAGCTTTCTTT.

The V call is TRBV20-1, the J call TRBJ1-6, with a tentative D call TRBD1 (6 bases). The V gene's germline CDR1 is DFQATT and CDR2 SNEGSKA (reference sequence). This CDR3 comprises 16 residues. Between the trimmed V and J ends, which lost 0 bases and 1 base, there was a span of 10 bases. CDR3 bases: TGCAGTGCTAGAGATACAGGGAAATCCTATAATTCACCCCTCCACTTT. Amino acid sequence: CSARDTGKSYNSPLHF.

The V gene is TRBV15, the J gene TRBJ2-5, with D perhaps TRBD2 (5 bases). CDR1 and CDR2 (germline): LNHNV, YYDKDF (reference sequence). This CDR3 region has 17 residues. With 1 base removed from V and 0 bases from J, the gap between germline ends came to 15 bases. CDR3 coding DNA: TGTGCCACCAGCAGAGTCTTAGCGAGAACGTACCAAGAGACCCAGTACTTC. Its translation is CATSRVLARTYQETQYF.

The V call is TRBV19, the J call TRBJ1-1; D remains unclear. Germline values: CDR1 LNHDA, CDR2 SQIVND (reference sequence). Trimming took 3 bases from V and 4 from J, leaving 12 bases between them. The CDR3 totals 14 residues. The CDR3 region is CASSIPYIGTEAFF. CDR3 nucleotides: TGTGCCAGTAGTATCCCCTATATTGGCACTGAAGCTTTCTTT.

As for this clonotype: Germline is not matched at one junction end, which may reflect a read error. This sequence joins TRBV12-3 or TRBV12-4 and TRBJ2-7; 10 nucleotides match TRBD1. The CDR3 is 15 amino acids. DNA for the CDR3: TGTGCCAGCAGTTTGTCCGGGACAGGGGCCTACGGGCAGTACTTC. Protein: CASSLSGTGAYGQYF.

Of note for this clonotype: This clone may be a read error of a much larger clone one base away. This chain connects TRBV5-4 to TRBJ1-2; no clear D. Per the germline V gene, CDR1 is SGHNT and CDR2 is YYREEE (reference sequence). This CDR3 spans 14 amino acids. The CDR3 nucleotides are TGTGCCAGCAGCTTGGTTGGCCAAGACTATGGCTACGCCTTC. This sequence encodes CASSLVGQDYGYAF.

Only a few counts were recorded for this clonotype. The V gene is TRBV28, the J gene TRBJ1-6; 9 nucleotides line up with TRBD1. There are 17 residues in the CDR3. V was clipped by 2 bases and J by 4 bases; unmatched bases: 6. Looked up from germline, CDR1 is MDHEN and CDR2 is SYDVKM. The CDR3 region is CASSLPGTGFYNSPLHF. The DNA of the CDR3 is TGTGCCAGCAGTTTACCGGGGACAGGGTTTTATAATTCACCCCTCCACTTT.